The 20 T cell receptor beta chains reported below all come from one sample, sequenced in a study of radiation and T cells in renal cell carcinoma. As for time point: baseline pretreatment blood. Treatment defined: 15 Gy SBRT to primary tumor, nephrectomy 4 weeks later. The repertoire was sequenced with immunoSEQ multiplex PCR; TCRdb's copy has only in-frame clones and lacks some. Here the sample spans some 110,000 clones, roughly 80% being singletons. Specimen: blood, collected from a patient whose treatment included radiotherapy and nephrectomy. The receptors were gathered from a woman aged 60 to 75 with renal cell carcinoma.

The V and J genes are TRBV7-6 and TRBJ2-1, with unresolved D. The CDR3 has 15 residues. Trimming stripped 3 bases from V and 0 bases from J, with 9 bases between. Germline V gene data show CDR1 as SGHVS and CDR2 as FNYEAQ. The CDR3 here is CASSFSRLSYNEQFF. CDR3 in DNA: TGTGCCAGCAGCTTTAGCAGACTCTCCTACAATGAGCAGTTCTTC.

This clone was picked up a small number of times. The gene calls are TRBV7-9 and TRBJ1-3; D call uncertain. CDR3 length equals 13 residues. The germline gives CDR1 SEHNR, CDR2 FQNEAQ (reference sequence). V was trimmed by 0 bases and J by 4 bases, leaving 4 bases between them. CDR3 in amino acids: CASSLAGGNTIYF. The CDR3 coding sequence is TGTGCCAGCAGCTTAGCAGGGGGAAACACCATATATTTT. Filled out from reference TRBV7-9 and TRBJ1-3, the complete variable domain reads DTGVSQNPRHKITKRGQNVTFRCDPISEHNRLYWYRQTLGQGPEFLTYFQNEAQLEKSRLLSDRFSAERPKGSFSTLEIQRTEQGDSAMYLCASSLAGGNTIYFGEGSWLTVV.

Notes on this clone: The same CDR3 is also encoded by other DNA sequences in this sample. V and J are TRBV10-3 and TRBJ1-1, with D unresolved. V was pared by 0 bases and J by 1 base, with 3 bases between. Germline CDR1 is ENHRY and CDR2 is SYGVKD. CDR3 length: 13 amino acids. The CDR3 is CAISESTNTEAFF. In DNA, the CDR3 is TGTGCCATCAGTGAGTCGACGAACACTGAAGCTTTCTTT.

The rearrangement uses TRBV28 and TRBJ1-3; D not certain. CDR3 size: 14 residues. The ends were cut back, 7 bases at V and 2 bases at J, with 12 bases in the middle. The germline CDR1 and CDR2 sequences are MDHEN and SYDVKM. The CDR3 region is CASTAMETGNTIYF. The CDR3 DNA sequence: TGTGCCAGCACCGCGATGGAGACTGGAAACACCATATATTTT.

The table lists this clone with a count of one. V is TRBV7-3 and J is TRBJ1-6, with D uncertain. Per germline, CDR1 SGHTA and CDR2 FQGTGA. The CDR3 runs to 14 residues. V dropped 3 bases and J dropped 6 bases, with 9 bases sitting between them. The CDR3 here is CASSLLGLNSPLHF. In DNA, the CDR3 is TGTGCCAGCAGCTTGCTGGGTCTTAATTCACCCCTCCACTTT.

The chain recombines TRBV6-1 with TRBJ1-6; perhaps TRBD1 as D (6 bases). Trimming stripped 4 bases from V and 7 bases from J, with 17 bases between. Per the germline V gene, CDR1 is MNHNS and CDR2 is SASEGT. This CDR3 has 16 residues. For the CDR3, the DNA is TGTGCCAGCAGTGTCGAAGGACAGAGTGCGAATTCACCCCTCCACTTT. Translation: CASSVEGQSANSPLHF.

The rearrangement links TRBV20-1 to TRBJ1-2; D call uncertain. Trimming took 4 bases from V and 4 from J, leaving 7 bases between them. Germline CDR1 is DFQATT and CDR2 is SNEGSKA (reference sequence). CDR3 length: 11 residues. The CDR3 is CSANPGYGYTF. CDR3 DNA: TGCAGTGCTAACCCCGGCTATGGCTACACCTTC.

The chain recombines TRBV6-5 with TRBJ2-1, with a weak D call TRBD2 (6 bases). Germline V lookup: CDR1 MNHEY, CDR2 SVGAGI. V lost 4 bases and J 0 bases, leaving 13 bases between the germline ends. CDR3 length: 16 residues. CDR3 protein: CASSSPGGSSYNEQFF. In DNA form, the CDR3 reads TGTGCCAGCAGTTCCCCTGGGGGGAGCTCCTACAATGAGCAGTTCTTC.

The chain combines TRBV7-9 with TRBJ1-5; D unclear. CDR1 SEHNR and CDR2 FQNEAQ come from the germline V gene (reference sequence). The ends were cut back, 5 bases at V and 5 bases at J, with 10 bases in the middle. The CDR3 runs to 13 residues. CDR3 sequence: CASSPSNDQPQHF. CDR3 nucleotide sequence: TGTGCCAGCAGCCCATCGAACGATCAGCCCCAGCATTTT.

This clone appeared a single time. This chain joins TRBV20-1 and TRBJ1-1, with D perhaps TRBD1 (5 bases). The CDR3 loop spans 11 amino acids. V was pared by 5 bases and J by 11 bases, with 15 bases between. Germline V gives CDR1 DFQATT, CDR2 SNEGSKA (reference sequence). CDR3 sequence (DNA): TGCAGTGCTGGCGGGGCAGGGAAGGCTTTCTTT. Its protein product is CSAGGAGKAFF.

The chain employs TRBV5-1 and TRBJ1-5; possibly TRBD1 for D (6 bases). Germline V lookup: CDR1 SGHRS, CDR2 YFSETQ. With 4 bases removed from V and 2 bases from J, the gap between germline ends came to 25 bases. CDR3 length equals 19 residues. CDR3 in DNA: TGCGCCAGCAGCCCGGGGATAGGACAGTCAGCACGAGGCAATCAGCCCCAGCATTTT. This translates into CASSPGIGQSARGNQPQHF. The whole variable domain, filled in from reference TRBV5-1 and TRBJ1-5, reads KAGVTQTPRYLIKTRGQQVTLSCSPISGHRSVSWYQQTPGQGLQFLFEYFSETQRNKGNFPGRFSGRQFSNSRSEMNVSTLELGDSALYLCASSPGIGQSARGNQPQHFGDGTRLSIL.

J is TRBJ2-5 and V is TRBV19; 7 bases fit TRBD1. This CDR3 spans 13 amino acids. Looked up from germline, CDR1 is LNHDA and CDR2 is SQIVND (reference sequence). V shed 4 bases and J 3 bases; nucleotides not matched to a gene: 2. CDR3 in DNA: TGTGCCAGTAGTAAAGACAGGGAAGAGACCCAGTACTTC. Protein sequence: CASSKDREETQYF. Looking up the rest from reference TRBV19 and TRBJ2-5 gives the full variable domain: DGGITQSPKYLFRKEGQNVTLSCEQNLNHDAMYWYRQDPGQGLRLIYYSQIVNDFQKGDIAEGYSVSREKKESFPLTVTSAQKNPTAFYLCASSKDREETQYFGPGTRLLVL.

The rearrangement joins TRBV28 to TRBJ1-6; possibly TRBD1 for D (6 bases). The V end was cut by 5 bases, the J end by 7 bases, with 18 bases between. The CDR3 length is 16 residues. Germline-derived CDR1 and CDR2 are MDHEN and SYDVKM. Here the CDR3 reads CASSPVRGMINSPLHF. The DNA of the CDR3 is TGTGCCAGCAGTCCCGTCAGGGGTATGATCAATTCACCCCTCCACTTT.

A single count supports this clone. The chain couples TRBV5-4 to TRBJ2-2; tentatively, D is TRBD1 (6 bases). The V gene lost 1 base and the J gene lost 8 bases, with 12 bases spanning the gap. The CDR3 runs to 14 residues. The germline V gene encodes CDR1 SGHNT and CDR2 YYREEE (reference sequence). CDR3 amino acids: CASSLPGARGELFF. Here the CDR3 DNA reads TGTGCCAGCAGCTTGCCAGGGGCGCGGGGGGAGCTGTTTTTT.

This CDR3 reads CASSLVGSTLETQYF. DNA for the CDR3: TGTGCCAGCAGCTTAGTGGGGAGCACCTTAGAGACCCAGTACTTC. V and J are TRBV7-9 and TRBJ2-5; possible D gene TRBD2, 5 bases. CDR1 SEHNR and CDR2 FQNEAQ come from the germline V gene (reference sequence). Trimming removed 1 base at V and 4 bases at J, with 13 bases between. The CDR3 loop spans 15 amino acids.

This clone showed up just once. This sequence joins TRBV6-6 and TRBJ1-6; a weak D match, TRBD1 (5 bases). Germline V gives CDR1 MNHNY, CDR2 SVGAGI (reference sequence). CDR3 length equals 14 residues. Between the trimmed V and J ends, which lost 6 bases and 7 bases, there was a span of 13 bases. CDR3 DNA: TGTGCCAGCAGCAAAGGGTGGGGGAATTCACCCCTCCACTTT. Translated, it gives CASSKGWGNSPLHF.

This clone occurred a few times. One junction end does not reproduce the germline sequence, and a read error may be involved. V gene TRBV7-7 combines with J gene TRBJ2-1; D assignment may be TRBD1 or TRBD2 (5 bases each). Germline values: CDR1 SSHAT, CDR2 FNYEAQ (reference sequence). CDR3 length: 13 amino acids. The CDR3 loop is CASSVGTTNEQFF. The CDR3 nucleotides are TGTGCTAGCAGCGTCGGGACGACCAATGAGCAGTTCTTC.

This chain connects TRBV6-1 to TRBJ1-5, with no clear D. The CDR3 consists of 14 residues. The V gene lost 3 bases and the J gene lost 6 bases, with 12 bases spanning the gap. Germline V gene lookup returns CDR1 MNHNS and CDR2 SASEGT. CDR3 loop: CASSENTNGQPQHF. The CDR3, as DNA: TGTGCCAGCAGTGAGAATACCAACGGTCAGCCCCAGCATTTT.

V is TRBV11-2 and J is TRBJ1-5; tentatively, D is TRBD1 (5 bases). Germline V lookup: CDR1 SGHAT, CDR2 FQNNGV. The CDR3 is 13 amino acids. With 1 base removed from V and 7 bases from J, the gap between germline ends came to 8 bases. Here the CDR3 DNA reads TGTGCCAGCAGCTTAGGCAGGGACCAGCCCCAGCATTTT. Encoded protein: CASSLGRDQPQHF. The full variable domain, completed using reference TRBV11-2 and TRBJ1-5, is EAGVAQSPRYKIIEKRQSVAFWCNPISGHATLYWYQQILGQGPKLLIQFQNNGVVDDSQLPKDRFSAERLKGVDSTLKIQPAKLEDSAVYLCASSLGRDQPQHFGDGTRLSIL.

The V and J genes are TRBV2 and TRBJ2-7, with D perhaps TRBD1 or TRBD2 (5 bases each). The V and J ends lost 6 bases and 2 bases respectively, with 14 bases between them. The germline V gene has CDR1 SNHLY and CDR2 FYNNEI. This CDR3 region has 14 residues. The CDR3 reads CASRKMGVPYEQYF. CDR3 coding DNA: TGTGCCAGCAGGAAGATGGGGGTCCCCTACGAGCAGTACTTC.